This T cell receptor (beta chain) originates from a study of shared clonotypes between healthy human individuals. Assay used: immunoSEQ multiplex PCR; TCRdb lists only in-frame clones, some missing. The sample lists some 2,100,000 clones; 90% to 96% were seen once. Germline CDR1 and CDR2: MDHEN and SYDVKM. This CDR3 is built from 13 residues. Trimming cost V 2 bases and J 2 bases, with 5 bases left between them. The chain is built from TRBV28 and TRBJ2-3; D is unclear. This sequence originates from a man between 18 and 29 years old in good health. Sequenced sample: naive CD4+ T cells sorted from blood. Subset here: CD45RA+ positively selected. CDR3 sequence reads: CASSLLFTDTQYF. CDR3 sequence (DNA): TGTGCCAGCAGTTTACTCTTCACAGATACGCAGTATTTT.